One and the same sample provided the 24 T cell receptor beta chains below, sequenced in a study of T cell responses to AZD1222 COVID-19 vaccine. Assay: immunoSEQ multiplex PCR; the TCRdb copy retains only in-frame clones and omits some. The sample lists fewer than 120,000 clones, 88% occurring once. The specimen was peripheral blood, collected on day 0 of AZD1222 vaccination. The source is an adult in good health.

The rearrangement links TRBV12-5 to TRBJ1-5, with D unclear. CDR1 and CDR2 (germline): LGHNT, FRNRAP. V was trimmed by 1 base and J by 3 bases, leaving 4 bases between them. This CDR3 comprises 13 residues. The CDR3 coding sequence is TGTGCTAGTGGTTTGGAGGTCAATCAGCCCCAGCATTTT. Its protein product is CASGLEVNQPQHF. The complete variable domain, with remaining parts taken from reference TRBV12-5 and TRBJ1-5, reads DARVTQTPRHKVTEMGQEVTMRCQPILGHNTVFWYRQTMMQGLELLAYFRNRAPLDDSGMPKDRFSAEMPDATLATLKIQPSEPRDSAVYFCASGLEVNQPQHFGDGTRLSIL.

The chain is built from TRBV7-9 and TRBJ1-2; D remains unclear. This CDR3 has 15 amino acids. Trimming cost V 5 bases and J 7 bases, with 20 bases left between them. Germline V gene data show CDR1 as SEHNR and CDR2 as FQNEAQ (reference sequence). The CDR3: CASSPGRRSVRGYTF. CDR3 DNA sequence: TGTGCCAGCAGCCCTGGGAGGCGGAGCGTACGTGGCTACACCTTC. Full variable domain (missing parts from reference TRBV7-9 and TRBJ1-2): DTGVSQNPRHKITKRGQNVTFRCDPISEHNRLYWYRQTLGQGPEFLTYFQNEAQLEKSRLLSDRFSAERPKGSFSTLEIQRTEQGDSAMYLCASSPGRRSVRGYTFGSGTRLTVV.

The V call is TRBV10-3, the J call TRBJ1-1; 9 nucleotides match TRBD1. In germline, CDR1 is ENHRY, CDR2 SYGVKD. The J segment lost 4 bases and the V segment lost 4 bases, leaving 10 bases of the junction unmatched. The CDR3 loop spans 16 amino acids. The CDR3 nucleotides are TGTGCCATCAGTGTTGGACAGGGGAAGGGTACCACTGAAGCTTTCTTT. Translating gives CAISVGQGKGTTEAFF.

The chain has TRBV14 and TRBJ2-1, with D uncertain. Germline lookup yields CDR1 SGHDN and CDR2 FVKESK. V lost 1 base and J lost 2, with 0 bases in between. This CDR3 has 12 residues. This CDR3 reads CASSQAYNEQFF. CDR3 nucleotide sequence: TGTGCCAGCAGCCAAGCCTACAATGAGCAGTTCTTC. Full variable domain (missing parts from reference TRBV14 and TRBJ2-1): EAGVTQFPSHSVIEKGQTVTLRCDPISGHDNLYWYRRVMGKEIKFLLHFVKESKQDESGMPNNRFLAERTGGTYSTLKVQPAELEDSGVYFCASSQAYNEQFFGPGTRLTVL.

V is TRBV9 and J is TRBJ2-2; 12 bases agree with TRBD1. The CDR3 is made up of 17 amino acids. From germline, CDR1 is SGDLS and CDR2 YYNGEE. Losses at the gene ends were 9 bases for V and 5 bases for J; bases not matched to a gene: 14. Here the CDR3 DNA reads TGTGCCACCTCCCCGGGGGGACAGGGGGCTAGAACCGGGGAGCTGTTTTTT. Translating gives CATSPGGQGARTGELFF.

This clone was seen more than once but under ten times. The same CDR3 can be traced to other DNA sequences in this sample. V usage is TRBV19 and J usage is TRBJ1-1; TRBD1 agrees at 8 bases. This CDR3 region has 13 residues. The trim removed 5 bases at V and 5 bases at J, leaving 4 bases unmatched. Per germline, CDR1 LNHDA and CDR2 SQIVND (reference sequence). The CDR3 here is CASSWTGRTEAFF. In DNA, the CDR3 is TGTGCCAGTAGTTGGACAGGGCGGACTGAAGCTTTCTTT. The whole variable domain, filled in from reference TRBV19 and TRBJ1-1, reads DGGITQSPKYLFRKEGQNVTLSCEQNLNHDAMYWYRQDPGQGLRLIYYSQIVNDFQKGDIAEGYSVSREKKESFPLTVTSAQKNPTAFYLCASSWTGRTEAFFGQGTRLTVV.

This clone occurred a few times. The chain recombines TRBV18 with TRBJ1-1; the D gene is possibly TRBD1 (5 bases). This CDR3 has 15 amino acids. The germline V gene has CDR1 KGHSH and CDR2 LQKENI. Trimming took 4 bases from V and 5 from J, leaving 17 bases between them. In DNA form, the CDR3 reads TGTGCCAGCTCACGGTTGGGGCGAGCGGGGACTGAAGCTTTCTTT. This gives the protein CASSRLGRAGTEAFF. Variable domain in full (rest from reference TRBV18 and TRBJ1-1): NAGVMQNPRHLVRRRGQEARLRCSPMKGHSHVYWYRQLPEEGLKFMVYLQKENIIDESGMPKERFSAEFPKEGPSILRIQQVVRGDSAAYFCASSRLGRAGTEAFFGQGTRLTVV.

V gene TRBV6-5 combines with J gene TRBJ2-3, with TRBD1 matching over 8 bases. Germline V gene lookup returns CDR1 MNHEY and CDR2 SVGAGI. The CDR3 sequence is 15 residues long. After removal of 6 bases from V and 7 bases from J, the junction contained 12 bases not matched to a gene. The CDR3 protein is CASSLKPGGGNTQYF. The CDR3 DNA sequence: TGTGCCAGCAGCCTAAAACCAGGGGGCGGAAATACGCAGTATTTT.

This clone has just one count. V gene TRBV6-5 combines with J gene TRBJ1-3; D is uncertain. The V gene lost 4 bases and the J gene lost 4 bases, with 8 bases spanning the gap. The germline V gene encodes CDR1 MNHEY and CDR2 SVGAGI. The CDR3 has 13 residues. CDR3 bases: TGTGCCAGCAGTTTCAACAGAGGAAACACCATATATTTT. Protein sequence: CASSFNRGNTIYF.

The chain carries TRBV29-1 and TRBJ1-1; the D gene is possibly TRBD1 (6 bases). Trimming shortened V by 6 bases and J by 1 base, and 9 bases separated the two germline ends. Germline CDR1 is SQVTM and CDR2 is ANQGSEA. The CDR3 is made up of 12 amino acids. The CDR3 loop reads CSVLDRNTEAFF. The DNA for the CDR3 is TGCAGCGTACTGGACAGGAACACTGAAGCTTTCTTT.

The CDR3 region is CASSLEPGYNEQFF. Written as DNA, the CDR3 is TGTGCCAGCAGCTTAGAGCCCGGGTACAATGAGCAGTTCTTC. The V and J genes are TRBV7-8 and TRBJ2-1; D call uncertain. The V gene lost 1 base and the J gene lost 4 bases, with 8 bases spanning the gap. In germline, CDR1 is SGHVS, CDR2 FQNEAQ. The CDR3 is 14 amino acids.

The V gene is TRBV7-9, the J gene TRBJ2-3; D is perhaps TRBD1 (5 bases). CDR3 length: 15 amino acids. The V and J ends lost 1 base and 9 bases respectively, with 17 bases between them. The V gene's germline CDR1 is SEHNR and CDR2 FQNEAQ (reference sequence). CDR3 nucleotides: TGTGCCAGCAGCTTAGTTTCAGGGTCGTGGAACACGCAGTATTTT. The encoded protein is CASSLVSGSWNTQYF.

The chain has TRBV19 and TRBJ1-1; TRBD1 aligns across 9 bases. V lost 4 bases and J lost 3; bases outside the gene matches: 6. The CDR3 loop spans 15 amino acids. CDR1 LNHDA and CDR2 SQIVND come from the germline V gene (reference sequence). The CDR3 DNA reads TGTGCCAGTAGTACGTCCGGGACAGGGTACACTGAAGCTTTCTTT. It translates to CASSTSGTGYTEAFF.

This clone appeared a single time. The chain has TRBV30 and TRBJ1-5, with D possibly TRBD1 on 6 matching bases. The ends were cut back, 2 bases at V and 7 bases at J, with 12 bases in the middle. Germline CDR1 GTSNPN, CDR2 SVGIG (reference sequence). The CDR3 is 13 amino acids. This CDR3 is CAWSPNRAQPQHF. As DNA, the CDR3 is TGTGCCTGGAGTCCAAACAGGGCCCAGCCCCAGCATTTT.

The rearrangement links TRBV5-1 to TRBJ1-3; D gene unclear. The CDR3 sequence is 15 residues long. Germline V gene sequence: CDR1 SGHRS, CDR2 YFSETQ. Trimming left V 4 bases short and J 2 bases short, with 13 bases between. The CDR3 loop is CASSDEGLPGNTIYF. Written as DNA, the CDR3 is TGCGCCAGCAGCGATGAGGGTTTACCTGGAAACACCATATATTTT.

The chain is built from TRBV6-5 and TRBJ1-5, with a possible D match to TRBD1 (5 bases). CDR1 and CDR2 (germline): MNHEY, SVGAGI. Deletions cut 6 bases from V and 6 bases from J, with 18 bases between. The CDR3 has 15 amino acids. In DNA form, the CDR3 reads TGTGCCAGCAGCGAGGGACGGCCCGGGTCTCAGCCCCAGCATTTT. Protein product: CASSEGRPGSQPQHF.

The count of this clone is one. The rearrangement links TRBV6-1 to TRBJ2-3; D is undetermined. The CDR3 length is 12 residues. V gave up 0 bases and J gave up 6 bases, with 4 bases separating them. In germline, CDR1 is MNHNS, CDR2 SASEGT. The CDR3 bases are TGTGCCAGCAGTGAAGCGCTGGATACGCAGTATTTT. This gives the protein CASSEALDTQYF.

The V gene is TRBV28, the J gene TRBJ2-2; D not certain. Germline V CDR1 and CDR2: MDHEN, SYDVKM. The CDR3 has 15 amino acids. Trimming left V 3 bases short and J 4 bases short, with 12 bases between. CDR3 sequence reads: CASSLVGGGTGELFF. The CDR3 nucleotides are TGTGCCAGCAGTTTGGTTGGTGGTGGCACCGGGGAGCTGTTTTTT.

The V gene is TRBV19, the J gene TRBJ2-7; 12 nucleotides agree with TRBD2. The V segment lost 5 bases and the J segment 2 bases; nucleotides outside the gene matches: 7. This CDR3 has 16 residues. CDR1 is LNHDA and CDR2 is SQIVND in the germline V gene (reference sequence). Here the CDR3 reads CASSSGLAGPTYEQYF. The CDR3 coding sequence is TGTGCCAGTAGTTCCGGACTAGCGGGACCTACCTACGAGCAGTACTTC.

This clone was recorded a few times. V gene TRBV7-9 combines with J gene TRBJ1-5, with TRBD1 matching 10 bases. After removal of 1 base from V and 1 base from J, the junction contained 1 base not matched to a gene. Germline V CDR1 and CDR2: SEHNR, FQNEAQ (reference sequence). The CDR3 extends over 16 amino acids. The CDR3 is CASSLGQGASNQPQHF. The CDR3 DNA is TGTGCCAGCAGCTTAGGACAGGGGGCAAGCAATCAGCCCCAGCATTTT. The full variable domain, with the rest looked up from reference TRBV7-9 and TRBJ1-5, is DTGVSQNPRHKITKRGQNVTFRCDPISEHNRLYWYRQTLGQGPEFLTYFQNEAQLEKSRLLSDRFSAERPKGSFSTLEIQRTEQGDSAMYLCASSLGQGASNQPQHFGDGTRLSIL.

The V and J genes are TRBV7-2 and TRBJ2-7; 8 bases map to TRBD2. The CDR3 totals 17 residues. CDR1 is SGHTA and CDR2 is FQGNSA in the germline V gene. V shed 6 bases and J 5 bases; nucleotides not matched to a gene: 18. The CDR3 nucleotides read TGTGCCAGCAGGTCGGGCGGGGGGAGTCTGGAACCCCACGAGCAGTACTTC. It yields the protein CASRSGGGSLEPHEQYF.

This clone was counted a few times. DNA for the CDR3: TGTGCCACCCGCGGGGGGAACACCGGGGAGCTGTTTTTT. This gives the protein CATRGGNTGELFF. The J gene is TRBJ2-2, the V gene TRBV10-3; TRBD2 aligns across 7 bases. CDR1 and CDR2 (germline): ENHRY, SYGVKD. The CDR3 runs 13 residues. V trimming: 10 bases; J trimming: 1 base; junction bases outside the gene matches: 3.

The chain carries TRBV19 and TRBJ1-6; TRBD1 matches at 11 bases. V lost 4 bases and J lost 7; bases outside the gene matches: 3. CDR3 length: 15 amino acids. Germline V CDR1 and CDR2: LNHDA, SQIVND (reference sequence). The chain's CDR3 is CASSSRDRGNSPLHF. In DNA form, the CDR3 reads TGTGCCAGTAGTAGCCGGGACAGGGGGAATTCACCCCTCCACTTT.

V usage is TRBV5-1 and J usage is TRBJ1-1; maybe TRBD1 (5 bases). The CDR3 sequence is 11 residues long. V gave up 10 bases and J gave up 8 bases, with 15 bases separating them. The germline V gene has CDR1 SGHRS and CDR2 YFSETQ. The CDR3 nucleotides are TGCGCCTCCTCCCAGGGAAGCGAAGCTTTCTTT. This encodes CASSQGSEAFF.